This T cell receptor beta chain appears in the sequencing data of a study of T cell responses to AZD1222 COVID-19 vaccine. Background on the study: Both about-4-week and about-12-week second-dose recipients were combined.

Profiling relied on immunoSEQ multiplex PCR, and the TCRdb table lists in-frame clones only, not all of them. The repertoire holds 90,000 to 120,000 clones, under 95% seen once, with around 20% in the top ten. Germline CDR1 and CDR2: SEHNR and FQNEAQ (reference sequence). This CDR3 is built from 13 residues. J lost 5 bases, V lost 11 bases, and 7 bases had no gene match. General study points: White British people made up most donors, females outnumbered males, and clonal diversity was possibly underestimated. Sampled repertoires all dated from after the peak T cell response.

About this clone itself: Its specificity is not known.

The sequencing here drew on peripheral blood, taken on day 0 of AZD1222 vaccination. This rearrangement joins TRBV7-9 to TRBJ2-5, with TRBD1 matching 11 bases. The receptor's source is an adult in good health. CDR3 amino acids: CAVRTGGLETQYF. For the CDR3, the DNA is TGTGCCGTCCGGACAGGGGGCCTGGAGACCCAGTACTTC.